This T cell receptor beta chain comes out of a study of blood T cell repertoires in COVID-19. The CDR3 spans 17 residues. Germline loops: CDR1 SQVTM, CDR2 ANQGSEA. With 6 bases clipped from V and 1 base from J, the junction kept 14 bases outside the gene matches. Here immunoSEQ multiplex PCR was the method, and the copy in TCRdb shows in-frame clones only, minus some. The sample has 250,000 to 300,000 clones, roughly nine tenths seen once. The chain links TRBV29-1 to TRBJ2-3; 9 bases agree with TRBD1. The sequencing input was peripheral blood. The TCR comes from a woman aged 30 to 39 with COVID-19, enrolled during active disease. CDR3 coding DNA: TGCAGCGTCGGTACCCTAACAGGGGGCCTAGGCACAGATACGCAGTATTTT. This gives the protein CSVGTLTGGLGTDTQYF.